The clone carrying this T cell receptor (beta chain) appeared once. Its target is unknown. The source of the sample is a study of cytomegalovirus exposure and HLA in healthy donors. Points from the study as a whole: Earlier analysis looked at TCR beta V segments, and most were productive about 90% or about 30% of the time. Later work showed greater clonal expansion in HLA-associated TCR beta chains than in equally common others. Rare sequences made up most TCRs, while some public TCRs were found in many donors. It was only CMV serostatus that was available as immune exposure information.

Vbeta (60) and Jbeta (13) primers were used in the PCR. This table comes from immunoSEQ multiplex PCR, and its TCRdb copy is limited to in-frame clones, with some not included. The sample lists 110,000 to 150,000 clones; about three quarters were seen once. The sample was PBMCs. The receptor was derived from a woman under 40 in good health and CMV-seronegative.

The CDR3 DNA reads TGTGCCAGCAGCCTACGGACAGGGGAGCAAGAGACCCAGTACTTC. This sequence encodes CASSLRTGEQETQYF. The chain is built from TRBV5-4 and TRBJ2-5; 9 bases map to TRBD1. CDR1 is SGHNT, CDR2 YYREEE, per germline (reference sequence). The CDR3 is 15 amino acids. V lost 4 bases to trimming and J lost 2 bases; unmatched junction nucleotides: 6.